This T cell receptor beta chain was identified in a study of T cells in Graves' hyperthyroidism and ophthalmopathy. Study in general: Peripheral blood samples were taken at initial diagnosis, prior to any treatment.

Each 10 ml fresh peripheral blood draw supplied the PBMCs. RNA transcripts yielded amplified TCR beta CDR3 regions. An initial round of RT-PCR targeting the TCR CDR3 relied on the HTBI primer set. One entry per CDR3 protein, called by TCRdb with MiXCR from the multiplex PCR reads. This table has a few hundred thousand distinct CDR3 sequences, about 20% appearing once. On this clonotype: Its cognate antigen is unknown.

This CDR3 has 15 amino acids. Trimming removed 6 bases at V and 8 bases at J, with 20 bases between. Per germline, CDR1 MNHNS and CDR2 SASEGT. General study results and limits: The model made its ophthalmopathy prediction, and onset followed a median approximately 6 months later.

The sample comprised blood. This receptor was obtained from a woman in her fifties or sixties with Graves' hyperthyroidism. The chain employs TRBV6-1 and TRBJ2-1; a possible D gene is TRBD2 (7 bases). As DNA, the CDR3 is TGTGCCAGCAGGACACAGGGAGGGTTTGGAGATGAGCAGTTCTTC. It is translated as CASRTQGGFGDEQFF.